The clone carrying this T cell receptor beta chain was seen repeatedly, ten times or more. Its antigen is not identified. Genomic DNA provided the template from which TCR beta VDJ and CDR3 profiles were obtained. From the reads, TCRdb called clonotypes with MiXCR, one entry per CDR3 protein. The table records about 180,000 distinct CDR3 sequences, just over 45% of them present only once. This sample is part of a study of CD8+CD57+ T cells in acquired aplastic anemia. Study as a whole: There were about 10.8 million reads, on average, for CD4+ cells from healthy donors. Study-level results: Controls did not differ significantly from patients in CD8+ Simpson's diversity.

Per germline, CDR1 SGHRS and CDR2 YFSETQ. V was trimmed by 1 base and J by 1 base, leaving 27 bases between them. The CDR3 extends over 20 amino acids. The rearrangement links TRBV5-1 to TRBJ2-7, with D possibly being TRBD2 (7 bases). The sequence derives from a human donor in good health. Sequenced: sorted CD4+, CD8+, or CD8+CD57+ T cells (not recorded which) from PBMCs. The CDR3 sequence is CASSLWDLGRGAMDSYEQYF. DNA of the CDR3: TGCGCCAGCAGCTTGTGGGATCTTGGACGGGGGGCTATGGATTCCTACGAGCAGTACTTC.